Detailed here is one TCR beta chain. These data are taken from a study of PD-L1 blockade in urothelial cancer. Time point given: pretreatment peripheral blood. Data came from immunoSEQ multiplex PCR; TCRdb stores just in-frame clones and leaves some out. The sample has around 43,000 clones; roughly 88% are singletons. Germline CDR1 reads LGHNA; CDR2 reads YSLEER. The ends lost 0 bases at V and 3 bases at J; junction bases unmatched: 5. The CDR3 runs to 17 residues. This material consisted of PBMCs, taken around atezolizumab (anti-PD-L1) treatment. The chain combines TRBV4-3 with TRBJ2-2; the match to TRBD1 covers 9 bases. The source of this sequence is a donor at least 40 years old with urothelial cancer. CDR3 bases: TGCGCCAGCAGCCAAGAATCCGGACAGGGGTACACCGGGGAGCTGTTTTTT. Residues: CASSQESGQGYTGELFF.